This T cell receptor (beta chain) was sequenced in a study of T cells in Graves' hyperthyroidism and ophthalmopathy. At least ten counts were recorded for this clonotype. The investigators amplified TCR beta CDR3 regions from RNA transcripts. HTBI primers were used for first-round RT-PCR of the TCR CDR3. TCRdb re-called the multiplex PCR reads with MiXCR, one entry per CDR3 protein. Of 400,000 or so distinct CDR3 sequences detected, about 14% appear once; the ten largest clones hold 25% to 30%. V lost 10 bases to trimming and J lost 6 bases; unmatched junction nucleotides: 5. CDR3 length: 11 amino acids.

This clonotype originated in a man aged 45-65 years with Graves' ophthalmopathy. The source material was blood. V usage is TRBV12-3 or TRBV12-4 and J usage is TRBJ2-7; 8 bases map to TRBD1. The CDR3 loop is CAIGQGPEQYF. CDR3 DNA: TGTGCCATCGGACAGGGACCCGAGCAGTACTTC.